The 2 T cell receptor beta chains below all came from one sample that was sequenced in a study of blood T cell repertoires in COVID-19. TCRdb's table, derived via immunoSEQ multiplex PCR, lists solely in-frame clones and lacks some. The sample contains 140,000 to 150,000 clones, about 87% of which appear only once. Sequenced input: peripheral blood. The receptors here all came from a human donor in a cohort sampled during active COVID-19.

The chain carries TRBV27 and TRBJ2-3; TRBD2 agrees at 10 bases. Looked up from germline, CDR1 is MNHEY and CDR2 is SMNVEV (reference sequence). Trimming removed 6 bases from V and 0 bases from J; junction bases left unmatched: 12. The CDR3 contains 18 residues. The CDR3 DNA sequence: TGTGCCAGCAGCCTCCGGACTAGCGGTTACGCTAGCACAGATACGCAGTATTTT. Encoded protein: CASSLRTSGYASTDTQYF.

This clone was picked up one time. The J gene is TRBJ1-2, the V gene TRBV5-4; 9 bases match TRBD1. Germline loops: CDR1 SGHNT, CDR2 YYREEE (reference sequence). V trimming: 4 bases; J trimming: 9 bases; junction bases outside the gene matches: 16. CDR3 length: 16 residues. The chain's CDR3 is CASSVGAGQGGASYTF. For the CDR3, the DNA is TGTGCCAGCAGCGTTGGTGCGGGACAGGGAGGTGCTAGCTACACCTTC.